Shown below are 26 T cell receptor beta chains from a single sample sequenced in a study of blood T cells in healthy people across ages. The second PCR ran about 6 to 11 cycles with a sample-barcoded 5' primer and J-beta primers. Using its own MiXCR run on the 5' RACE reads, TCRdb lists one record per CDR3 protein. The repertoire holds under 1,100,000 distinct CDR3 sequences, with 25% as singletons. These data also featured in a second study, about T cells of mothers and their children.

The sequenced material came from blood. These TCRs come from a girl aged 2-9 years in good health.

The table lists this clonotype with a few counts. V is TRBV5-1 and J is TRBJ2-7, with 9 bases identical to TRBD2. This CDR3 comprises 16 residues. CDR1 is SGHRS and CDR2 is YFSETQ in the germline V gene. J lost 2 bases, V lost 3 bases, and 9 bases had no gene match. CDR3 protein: CASSWRGAGGTYEQYF. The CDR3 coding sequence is TGCGCCAGCAGCTGGAGAGGGGCGGGAGGGACCTACGAGCAGTACTTC.

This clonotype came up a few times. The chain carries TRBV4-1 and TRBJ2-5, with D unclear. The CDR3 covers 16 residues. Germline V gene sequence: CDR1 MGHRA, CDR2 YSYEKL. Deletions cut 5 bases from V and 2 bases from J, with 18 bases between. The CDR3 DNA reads TGCGCCAGCAGCACACAAGCCCTTGGGGTACAAGAGACCCAGTACTTC. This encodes CASSTQALGVQETQYF.

The DNA of the CDR3 is TGTGCCAGCAGCTTAGCGATTGGGGAGCTAATCTACGAGCAGTACTTC. Translated: CASSLAIGELIYEQYF. V usage is TRBV7-9 and J usage is TRBJ2-5; D may be TRBD2 (5 bases). The assigned J gene may be wrong: the sequence end matches TRBJ2-7 better. Germline V gene sequence: CDR1 SEHNR, CDR2 FQNEAQ (reference sequence). The CDR3 covers 16 residues.

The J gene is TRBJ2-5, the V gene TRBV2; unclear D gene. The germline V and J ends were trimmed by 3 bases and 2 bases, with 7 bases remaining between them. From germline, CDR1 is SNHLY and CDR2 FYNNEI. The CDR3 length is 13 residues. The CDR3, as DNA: TGTGCCAGCAGTGATTACGGACAAGAGACCCAGTACTTC. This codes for CASSDYGQETQYF.

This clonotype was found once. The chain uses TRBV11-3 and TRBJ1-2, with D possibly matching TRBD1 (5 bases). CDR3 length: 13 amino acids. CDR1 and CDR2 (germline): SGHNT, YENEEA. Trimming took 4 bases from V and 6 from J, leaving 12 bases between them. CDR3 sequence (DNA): TGTGCCAGCAGCTCCGACAGAGTGAATGGCTACACCTTC. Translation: CASSSDRVNGYTF. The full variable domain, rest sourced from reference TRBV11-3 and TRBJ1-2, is EAGVVQSPRYKIIEKKQPVAFWCNPISGHNTLYWYLQNLGQGPELLIRYENEEAVDDSQLPKDRFSAERLKGVDSTLKIQPAELGDSAVYLCASSSDRVNGYTFGSGTRLTVV.

The CDR3 is CASRGQGAGGYTF. The CDR3 DNA sequence: TGTGCCAGCCGCGGACAGGGGGCGGGTGGCTACACCTTC. The V call is TRBV13, the J call TRBJ1-2, with 11 bases lining up with TRBD1. Trimming cost V 8 bases and J 7 bases; bases outside gene matches: 6. This CDR3 is built from 13 residues. The V gene's germline CDR1 is PRHDT and CDR2 FYEKMQ (reference sequence).

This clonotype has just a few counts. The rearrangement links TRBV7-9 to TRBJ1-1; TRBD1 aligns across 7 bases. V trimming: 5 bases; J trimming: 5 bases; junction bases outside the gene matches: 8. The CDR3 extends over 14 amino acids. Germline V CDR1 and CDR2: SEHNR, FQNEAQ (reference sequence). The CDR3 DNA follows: TGTGCCAGCAGCCCGAGACAGGGCGAAACTGAAGCTTTCTTT. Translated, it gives CASSPRQGETEAFF.

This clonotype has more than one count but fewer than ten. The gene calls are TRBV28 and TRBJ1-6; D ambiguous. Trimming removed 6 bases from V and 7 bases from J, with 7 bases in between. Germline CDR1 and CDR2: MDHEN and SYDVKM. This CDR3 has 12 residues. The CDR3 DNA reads TGTGCCAGCAGGGTGTCGAATTCACCCCTCCACTTT. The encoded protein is CASRVSNSPLHF.

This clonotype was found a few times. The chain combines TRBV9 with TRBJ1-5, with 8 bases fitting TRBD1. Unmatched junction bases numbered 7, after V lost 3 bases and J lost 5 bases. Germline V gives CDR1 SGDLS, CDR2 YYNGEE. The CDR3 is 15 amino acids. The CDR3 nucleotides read TGTGCCAGCAGCGCCGACAGGGGCGCCCATCAGCCCCAGCATTTT. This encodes CASSADRGAHQPQHF. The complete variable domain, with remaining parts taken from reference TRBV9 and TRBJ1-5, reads DSGVTQTPKHLITATGQRVTLRCSPRSGDLSVYWYQQSLDQGLQFLIQYYNGEERAKGNILERFSAQQFPDLHSELNLSSLELGDSALYFCASSADRGAHQPQHFGDGTRLSIL.

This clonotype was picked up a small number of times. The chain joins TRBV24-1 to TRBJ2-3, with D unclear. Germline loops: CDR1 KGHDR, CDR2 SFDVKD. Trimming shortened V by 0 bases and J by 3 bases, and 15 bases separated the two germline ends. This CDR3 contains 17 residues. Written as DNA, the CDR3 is TGTGCCACCAGTGATTTGTGGAGTGAAGAAGGAACAGATACGCAGTATTTT. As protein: CATSDLWSEEGTDTQYF.

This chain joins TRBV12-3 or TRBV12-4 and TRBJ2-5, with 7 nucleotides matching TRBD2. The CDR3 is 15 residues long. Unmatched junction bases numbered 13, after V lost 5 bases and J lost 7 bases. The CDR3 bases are TGTGCCAGCAGTCTAAACCTAGCGGCCTTTTGGACCCAGTACTTC. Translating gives CASSLNLAAFWTQYF.

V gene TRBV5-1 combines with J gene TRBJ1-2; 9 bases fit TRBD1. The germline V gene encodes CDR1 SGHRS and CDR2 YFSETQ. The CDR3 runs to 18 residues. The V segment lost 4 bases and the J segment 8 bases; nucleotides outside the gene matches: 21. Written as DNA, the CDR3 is TGCGCCAGCAGCCCGGGGACAGGGAGTCGTCTTTCGGGCTACGGCTACACCTTC. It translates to CASSPGTGSRLSGYGYTF.

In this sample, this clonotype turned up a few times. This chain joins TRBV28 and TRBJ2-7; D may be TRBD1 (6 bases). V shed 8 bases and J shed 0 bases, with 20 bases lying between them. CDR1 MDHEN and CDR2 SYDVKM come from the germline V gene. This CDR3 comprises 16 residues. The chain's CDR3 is CASSDSPIGASYEQYF. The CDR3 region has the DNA TGTGCCAGCTCGGACAGTCCAATTGGGGCCTCCTACGAGCAGTACTTC.

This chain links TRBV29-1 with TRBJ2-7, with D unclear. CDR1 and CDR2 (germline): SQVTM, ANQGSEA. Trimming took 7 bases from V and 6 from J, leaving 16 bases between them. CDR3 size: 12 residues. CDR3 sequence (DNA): TGCAGCGCTCGACGGAAGGAGTCCGAGCAGTACTTC. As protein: CSARRKESEQYF.

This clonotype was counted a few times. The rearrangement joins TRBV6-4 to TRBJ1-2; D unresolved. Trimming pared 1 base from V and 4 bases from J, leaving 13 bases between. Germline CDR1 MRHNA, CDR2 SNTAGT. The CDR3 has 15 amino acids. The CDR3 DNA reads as TGTGCCAGCAGTGACTATGGAGGGTCCACCTATGGCTACACCTTC. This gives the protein CASSDYGGSTYGYTF.

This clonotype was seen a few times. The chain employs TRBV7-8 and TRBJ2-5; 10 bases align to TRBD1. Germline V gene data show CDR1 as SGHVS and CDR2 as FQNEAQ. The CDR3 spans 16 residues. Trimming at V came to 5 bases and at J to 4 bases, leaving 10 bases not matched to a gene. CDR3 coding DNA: TGTGCCAGCAGCCTATTCGGGACAGGGGTCGTAGAGACCCAGTACTTC. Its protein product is CASSLFGTGVVETQYF.

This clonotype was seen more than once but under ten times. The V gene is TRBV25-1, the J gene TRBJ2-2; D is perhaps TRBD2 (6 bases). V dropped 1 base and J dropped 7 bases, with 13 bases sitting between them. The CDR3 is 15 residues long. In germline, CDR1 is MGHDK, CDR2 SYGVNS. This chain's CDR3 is CASSEFRLVGGELFF. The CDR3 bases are TGTGCCAGCAGTGAATTCCGACTAGTCGGCGGGGAGCTGTTTTTT.

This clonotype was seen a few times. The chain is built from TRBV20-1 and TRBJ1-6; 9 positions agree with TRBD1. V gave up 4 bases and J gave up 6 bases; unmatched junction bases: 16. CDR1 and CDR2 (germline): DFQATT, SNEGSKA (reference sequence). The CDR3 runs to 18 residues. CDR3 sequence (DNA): TGCAGTGCTAAAGGGACCTCACAGGGGGCGGCCTCTAATTCACCCCTCCACTTT. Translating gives CSAKGTSQGAASNSPLHF.

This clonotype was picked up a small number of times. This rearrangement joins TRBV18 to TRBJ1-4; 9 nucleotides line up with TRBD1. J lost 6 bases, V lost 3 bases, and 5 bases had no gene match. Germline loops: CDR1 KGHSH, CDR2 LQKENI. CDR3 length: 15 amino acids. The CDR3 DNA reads TGTGCCAGCTCACCTATGGGACAGGGTGATGAAAAACTGTTTTTT. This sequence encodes CASSPMGQGDEKLFF.

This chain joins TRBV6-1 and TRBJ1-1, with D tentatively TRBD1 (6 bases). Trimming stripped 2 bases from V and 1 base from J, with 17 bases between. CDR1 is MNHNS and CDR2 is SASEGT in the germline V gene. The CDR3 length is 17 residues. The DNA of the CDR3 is TGTGCCAGCAGTGAACGGGGGCCCCACGACAGGAACACTGAAGCTTTCTTT. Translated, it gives CASSERGPHDRNTEAFF.

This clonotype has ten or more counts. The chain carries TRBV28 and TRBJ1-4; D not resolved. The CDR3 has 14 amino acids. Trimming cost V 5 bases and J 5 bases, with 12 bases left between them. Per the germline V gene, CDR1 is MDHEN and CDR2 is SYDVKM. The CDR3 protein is CASSTPIGNEKLFF. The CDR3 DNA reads TGTGCCAGCAGTACGCCCATCGGGAATGAAAAACTGTTTTTT.

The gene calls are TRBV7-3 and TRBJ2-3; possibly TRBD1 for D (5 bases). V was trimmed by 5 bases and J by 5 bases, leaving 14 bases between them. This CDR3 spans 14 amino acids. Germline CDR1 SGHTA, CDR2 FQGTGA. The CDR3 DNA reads TGTGCCAGCAGCGAAGGGGCGGAGAAAGATACGCAGTATTTT. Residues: CASSEGAEKDTQYF.

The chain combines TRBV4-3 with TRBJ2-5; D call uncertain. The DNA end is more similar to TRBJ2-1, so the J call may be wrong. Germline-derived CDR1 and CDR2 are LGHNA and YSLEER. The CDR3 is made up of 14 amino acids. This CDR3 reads CASSLYSGYNEQFF. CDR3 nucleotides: TGCGCCAGCAGCTTATATTCCGGCTACAATGAGCAGTTCTTC.

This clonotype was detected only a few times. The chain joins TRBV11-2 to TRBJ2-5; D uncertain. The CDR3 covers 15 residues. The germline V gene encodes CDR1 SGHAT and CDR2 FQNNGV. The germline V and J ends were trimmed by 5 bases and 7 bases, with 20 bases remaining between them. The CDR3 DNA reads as TGTGCCAGCAGCCGCCGGGCCTCAACCGACGGGACCCAGTACTTC. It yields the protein CASSRRASTDGTQYF.

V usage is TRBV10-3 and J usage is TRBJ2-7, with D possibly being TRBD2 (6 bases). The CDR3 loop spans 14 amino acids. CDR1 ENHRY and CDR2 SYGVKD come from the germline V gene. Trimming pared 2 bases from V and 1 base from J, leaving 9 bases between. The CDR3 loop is CAISEVGGSYEQYF. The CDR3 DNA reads TGTGCCATCAGTGAGGTGGGGGGATCCTACGAGCAGTACTTC.

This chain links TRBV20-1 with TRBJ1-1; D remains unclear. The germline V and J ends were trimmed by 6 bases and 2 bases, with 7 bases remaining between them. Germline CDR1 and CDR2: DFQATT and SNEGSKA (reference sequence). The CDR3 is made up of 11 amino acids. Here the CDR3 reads CSAHSNTEAFF. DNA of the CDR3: TGCAGTGCACACAGCAACACTGAAGCTTTCTTT.